A single sample is the source of the 17 T cell receptor beta chains below, sequenced in a study of T cells after yellow fever vaccination. MiXCR, applied by TCRdb to the 5' RACE reads, yields one record per CDR3 protein. Of 300,000 to 400,000 distinct CDR3 sequences in the sample, about 10% were seen once. This specimen was CD4+ T cells sorted from PBMCs, taken 45 days after the yellow fever booster vaccination. Receptors originate from a young man who received the YFV17D yellow fever vaccine.

The table lists this clonotype with a few counts. The chain couples TRBV10-3 to TRBJ1-1; 8 nucleotides align to TRBD1. The germline CDR1 and CDR2 sequences are ENHRY and SYGVKD. This CDR3 is 12 amino acids long. Losses at the gene ends were 5 bases for V and 12 bases for J; bases not matched to a gene: 8. CDR3 nucleotides: TGTGCCATCAGTCAAAGACAGGGGACGACTTTCTTT. Amino acid sequence: CAISQRQGTTFF.

The chain carries TRBV5-6 and TRBJ1-4; tentative D call: TRBD1 (5 bases). Germline-derived CDR1 and CDR2 are SGHDT and YYEEEE. Between the trimmed V and J ends, which lost 6 bases and 7 bases, there was a span of 19 bases. This CDR3 has 15 residues. The CDR3: CASMQFRVGGEKLFF. CDR3 nucleotide sequence: TGTGCCAGCATGCAATTCAGGGTCGGAGGTGAAAAACTGTTTTTT.

The chain carries TRBV6-2 or TRBV6-3 and TRBJ2-2, with 8 positions matching TRBD1. The junction had 8 bases not matched to a gene; V was cut back by 6 bases and J by 5 bases. CDR1 is MNHEY, CDR2 SVGEGT, per germline. The CDR3 totals 15 residues. In DNA form, the CDR3 reads TGTGCCAGCAGAGATTGGACAGGGTTGACCGGGGAGCTGTTTTTT. Protein: CASRDWTGLTGELFF.

The gene calls are TRBV12-3 or TRBV12-4 and TRBJ2-1; 9 positions match TRBD1. Trimming cost V 4 bases and J 4 bases; bases outside gene matches: 8. The CDR3 sequence is 16 residues long. The CDR3 DNA sequence: TGTGCCAGCAGTTCGCCGACAGGGGGACTTTACAATGAGCAGTTCTTC. This translates into CASSSPTGGLYNEQFF.

The V gene is TRBV5-1, the J gene TRBJ2-3; D unclear. The germline CDR1 and CDR2 sequences are SGHRS and YFSETQ. The CDR3 extends over 13 amino acids. Trimming removed 0 bases from V and 4 bases from J, with 6 bases in between. The chain's CDR3 is CASSLVVSDTQYF. The CDR3 coding sequence is TGCGCCAGCAGCTTGGTGGTGTCAGATACGCAGTATTTT.

This clonotype was seen ten or more times. This chain uses TRBV20-1 with TRBJ1-1; maybe TRBD1 (5 bases). The CDR3 is made up of 13 amino acids. Germline lookup yields CDR1 DFQATT and CDR2 SNEGSKA (reference sequence). V shed 1 base and J shed 4 bases, with 10 bases lying between them. The CDR3 DNA sequence: TGCAGTGCTAGAGGGGCGGGGGTCACTGAAGCTTTCTTT. Its translation is CSARGAGVTEAFF.

Many counts were recorded for this clonotype. The chain links TRBV20-1 to TRBJ1-2; tentative D call: TRBD1 (5 bases). V lost 3 bases to trimming and J lost 2 bases, with 16 bases between them. The CDR3 extends over 15 amino acids. Germline V gene data show CDR1 as DFQATT and CDR2 as SNEGSKA (reference sequence). In DNA form, the CDR3 reads TGCAGTGCTAGTATCCCCCAGGGTTACAACTATGGCTACACCTTC. It translates to CSASIPQGYNYGYTF.

This sequence joins TRBV7-8 and TRBJ2-7; no definite D call. Trimming removed 0 bases at V and 3 bases at J, with 9 bases between. The CDR3 contains 14 residues. Germline V gene data show CDR1 as SGHVS and CDR2 as FQNEAQ. For the CDR3, the DNA is TGTGCCAGCAGCTTAGCGGCTCGGGTCTACGAGCAGTACGTC. This translates into CASSLAARVYEQYV.

V usage is TRBV19 and J usage is TRBJ1-1; tentatively, D is TRBD1 (5 bases). V lost 6 bases to trimming and J lost 2 bases, with 10 bases between them. Germline values: CDR1 LNHDA, CDR2 SQIVND (reference sequence). The CDR3 is 13 amino acids. DNA of the CDR3: TGTGCCAGTAGCAGGGCGGAAAACACTGAAGCTTTCTTT. Translating it yields CASSRAENTEAFF.

In its sample, this clonotype was seen many times. The V and J genes are TRBV12-3 or TRBV12-4 and TRBJ2-1; 11 nucleotides match TRBD2. The CDR3 length is 16 residues. Trimming took 7 bases from V and 3 from J; bases not matched to a gene: 8. The CDR3 protein is CASTLTSGGRYNEQFF. DNA of the CDR3: TGTGCCAGCACCCTCACTAGCGGGGGTCGCTACAATGAGCAGTTCTTC.

The chain uses TRBV9 and TRBJ2-2; 7 bases match TRBD1. The CDR3 sequence is 15 residues long. Germline V gives CDR1 SGDLS, CDR2 YYNGEE. V dropped 0 bases and J dropped 3; count of bases not matched to a gene: 2. CDR3 in amino acids: CASSVEGADTGELFF. The CDR3, as DNA: TGTGCCAGCAGCGTAGAGGGGGCCGACACCGGGGAGCTGTTTTTT. The full variable domain, rest sourced from reference TRBV9 and TRBJ2-2, is DSGVTQTPKHLITATGQRVTLRCSPRSGDLSVYWYQQSLDQGLQFLIQYYNGEERAKGNILERFSAQQFPDLHSELNLSSLELGDSALYFCASSVEGADTGELFFGEGSRLTVL.

This clonotype came up many times. The gene calls are TRBV7-3 and TRBJ2-1; TRBD1 matches 7 bases. There are 11 residues in the CDR3. Germline V gene sequence: CDR1 SGHTA, CDR2 FQGTGA. Germline trimming cut 5 bases from V and 12 bases from J; bases unmatched to any gene: 4. The CDR3 coding sequence is TGTGCCAGCAGCACCGACAGGGTGCAGTTCTTC. The encoded protein is CASSTDRVQFF.

This clonotype has just a few counts. The chain links TRBV2 to TRBJ2-7; no clear D gene. The CDR3 has 12 amino acids. Deletions cut 3 bases from V and 2 bases from J, with 5 bases between. The V gene's germline CDR1 is SNHLY and CDR2 FYNNEI. The chain's CDR3 is CASSELTYEQYV. CDR3 coding DNA: TGTGCCAGCAGTGAGCTTACCTACGAGCAGTACGTC.

This clonotype came up a few times. The V gene is TRBV4-3, the J gene TRBJ1-2; 7 positions agree with TRBD1. J gave up 2 bases and V 0 bases, and 12 bases lay outside the gene matches. The CDR3 sequence is 18 residues long. Germline V gene data show CDR1 as LGHNA and CDR2 as YSLEER. CDR3 loop: CASSQDLTGKNLNYGYTF. The CDR3 DNA is TGCGCCAGCAGCCAAGACCTGACAGGGAAGAACCTAAACTATGGCTACACCTTC.

This chain uses TRBV18 with TRBJ2-5; D may be TRBD2 (5 bases). This CDR3 is built from 12 residues. The ends were cut back, 3 bases at V and 4 bases at J, with 6 bases in the middle. Looked up from germline, CDR1 is KGHSH and CDR2 is LQKENI. CDR3 in DNA: TGTGCCAGCTCACCCGAGGGAGAGACCCAGTACTTC. Residues: CASSPEGETQYF.

The V call is TRBV7-2, the J call TRBJ2-1, with 11 bases aligning to TRBD2. V lost 2 bases to trimming and J lost 7 bases; unmatched junction nucleotides: 4. Germline V lookup: CDR1 SGHTA, CDR2 FQGNSA. The CDR3 sequence is 15 residues long. This chain's CDR3 is CASSLRLAGGNEQFF. CDR3 in DNA: TGTGCCAGCAGCTTAAGGCTAGCGGGGGGAAATGAGCAGTTCTTC. Full variable domain (remainder filled in from reference TRBV7-2 and TRBJ2-1): GAGVSQSPSNKVTEKGKDVELRCDPISGHTALYWYRQSLGQGLEFLIYFQGNSAPDKSGLPSDRFSAERTGGSVSTLTIQRTQQEDSAVYLCASSLRLAGGNEQFFGPGTRLTVL.

This sequence joins TRBV6-5 and TRBJ2-7; D is possibly TRBD1 or TRBD2 (5 bases each). There are 14 residues in the CDR3. Trimming left V 7 bases short and J 0 bases short, with 13 bases between. Germline assignment: CDR1 MNHEY and CDR2 SVGAGI. CDR3 DNA: TGTGCCAGCACCCAGAGAGGGACCTCCTACGAGCAGTACTTC. Its protein is CASTQRGTSYEQYF.